These 2 T cell receptor beta chains came from one sample sequenced in a study of vaccination effects on CD4 cells after COVID-19. What these receptors recognize is not known. Following 10 days of culture, CD4+ T cells were isolated. The method was immunoSEQ multiplex PCR; TCRdb's version includes in-frame clones alone and lacks a portion of them. This sample has some 50,000 clones, with 74% found just once. The starting material was CD4+ T cells from PBMCs cultured without peptide, obtained before COVID-19 vaccination. The receptors derive from a human donor who had a prior SARS-CoV-2 infection.

A word on this clone: One junction end does not reproduce the germline sequence, and a read error may be involved. The V and J genes are TRBV2 and TRBJ1-6, with D possibly matching TRBD1 (5 bases). Germline-derived CDR1 and CDR2 are SNHLY and FYNNEI. The CDR3 runs 15 residues. CDR3 region: CASREGAPYNSPLHF. Written as DNA, the CDR3 is TGTGCCAGCAGAGAAGGGGCCCCCTATAATTCACCCCTCCACTTT.

This sequence joins TRBV30 and TRBJ1-2; no clear D. This CDR3 comprises 12 residues. Per germline, CDR1 GTSNPN and CDR2 SVGIG (reference sequence). V lost 2 bases, J lost 4 bases, and 8 bases lay in between. Here the CDR3 DNA reads TGTGCCTGGAGTCGTCAGGTCTATGGCTACACCTTC. This translates into CAWSRQVYGYTF.